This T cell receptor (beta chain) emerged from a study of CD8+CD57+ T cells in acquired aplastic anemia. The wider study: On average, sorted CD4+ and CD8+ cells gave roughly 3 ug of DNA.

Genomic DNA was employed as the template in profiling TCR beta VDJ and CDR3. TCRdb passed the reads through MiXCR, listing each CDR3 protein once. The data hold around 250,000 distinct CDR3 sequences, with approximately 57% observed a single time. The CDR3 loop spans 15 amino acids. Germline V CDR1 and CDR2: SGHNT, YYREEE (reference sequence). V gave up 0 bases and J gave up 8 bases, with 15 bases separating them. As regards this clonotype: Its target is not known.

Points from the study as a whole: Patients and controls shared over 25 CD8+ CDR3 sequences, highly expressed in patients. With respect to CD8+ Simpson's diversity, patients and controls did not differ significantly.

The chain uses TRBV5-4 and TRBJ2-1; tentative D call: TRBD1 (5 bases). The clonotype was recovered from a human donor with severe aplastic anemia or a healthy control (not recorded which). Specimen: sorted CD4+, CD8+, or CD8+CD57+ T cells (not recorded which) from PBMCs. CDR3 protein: CASSLGASQGDEQFF. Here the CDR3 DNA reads TGTGCCAGCAGCTTGGGAGCTAGTCAGGGCGATGAGCAGTTCTTC.